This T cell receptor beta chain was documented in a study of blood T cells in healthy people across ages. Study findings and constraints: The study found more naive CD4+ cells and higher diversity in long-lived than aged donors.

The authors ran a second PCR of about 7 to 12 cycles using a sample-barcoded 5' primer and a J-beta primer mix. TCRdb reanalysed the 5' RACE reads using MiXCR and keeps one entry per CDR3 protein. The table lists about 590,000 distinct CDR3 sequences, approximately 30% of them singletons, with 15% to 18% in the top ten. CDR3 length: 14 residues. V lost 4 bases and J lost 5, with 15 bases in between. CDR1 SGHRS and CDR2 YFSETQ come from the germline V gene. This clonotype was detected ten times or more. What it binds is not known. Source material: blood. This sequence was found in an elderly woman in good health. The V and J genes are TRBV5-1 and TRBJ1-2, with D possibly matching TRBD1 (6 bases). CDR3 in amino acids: CASSTTGPVYGYTF. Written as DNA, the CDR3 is TGCGCCAGCAGCACGACAGGACCTGTTTATGGCTACACCTTC.